This T cell receptor beta chain originates from a study of blood T cell repertoires in COVID-19 (dated by TCRdb to the early 2020s). With respect to the entire study: Samples covering the acute and convalescent phases of COVID-19 were provided by collaborators in the United States, Italy and Spain. The repertoires were released in a freely available public database meant as a resource for research on the immune response to SARS-CoV-2. The material from the prospective study consisted of cDNA or gDNA derived from T cells, B-cell-depleted T cells, or PBMCs. Deeply sampled blood TCRbeta repertoires from subjects exposed to, actively infected with, or recovered from COVID-19 were included in the dataset. The samples were drawn from two sources: the first 160 participants of the ongoing ImmuneRACE study, and 950 to 1,500 subjects contributed by 6 global collaborators. The sample metadata nearly always contained a de-identified subject ID, COVID-19 status, age in years and sex. Where HLA class I and class II types were available, the types were taken from metadata supplied by the sample provider, not from assay-based typing.

Overall study results and their limits: The amount of clinical and demographic metadata varied by source and participant and was provided uncurated.

TCRbeta CDR3 regions were amplified from genomic DNA using the immunoSEQ Assay, a bias-controlled multiplex PCR. In the authors' own workflow: The number of nucleated cells in each sample was estimated from the amplification of reference gene primers within the assay. To quantify the absolute abundance of each unique TCRbeta CDR3 rearrangement, sequence reads were collapsed and filtered. For each sample, productive Simpson clonality was calculated as the square root of Simpson's diversity index across productive rearrangements. Here the immuneACCESS table is served through TCRdb, limited to in-frame sequences with V and J called. Missing clones are a known gap in these copies; in checked studies unresolved V genes cover under half, and the rest lacks a known reason. V, J and clone size are taken as reported in that table, and D and trimming were inferred from the DNA itself. The sample records roughly 240,000 clones, roughly 79% of which are singletons. Under 2% of the sample rests with the top ten.

This clone was seen a single time. No antigen is known for it. The record has no base qualities; no much larger clone is one base away. Collaborating institutions collected whole blood in K2EDTA tubes following their own protocols. For TCRbeta analysis, collaborator samples were shipped as frozen whole blood, as isolated PBMCs, or as DNA extracted from either sample type. The sample comprised peripheral blood. This clonotype was obtained from a woman older than 75 with acute or convalescent COVID-19.

The DNA sequence is given as TGTGCCAGCAGCCCTCGAACAGGGAAAGAAAAACTGTTTTTT. The translation is CASSPRTGKEKLFF. The chain employs TRBV7-9 and TRBJ1-4; TRBD1 is possibly the D segment (6 matching bases). The germline V gene (reference sequence) specifies SEHNR as CDR1 and FQNEAQ as CDR2. The CDR3 holds 14 amino acids from the cysteine to the phenylalanine. CDR3 DNA is the only sequence kept; it has 42 bases, read in frame from the first base. V and J are truncated by 5 bases and 8 bases respectively, leaving an intervening sequence of 15 bases.